This T cell receptor (beta chain) was recovered during a study of cytotoxic CD8 clonotypes in ibrutinib-treated CLL. In its sample, this clone is medium-sized. What it binds is not known. V lost 8 bases to trimming and J lost 6 bases; unmatched junction nucleotides: 12. Germline CDR1 is SGHVS and CDR2 is FQNEAQ. CDR3 size: 17 residues. Measured with immunoSEQ multiplex PCR; TCRdb has only the in-frame clones, and not every one. The sample holds 15,000 to 20,000 clones, about 85% seen once. Study-wide results and caveats: Public clonotypes proved infrequent, and on treatment they shrank or remained steady.

Sequences were derived from PBMCs, sampled before ibrutinib treatment. This rearrangement joins TRBV7-8 to TRBJ1-6, with 11 nucleotides matching TRBD1. The sequence derives from a human donor with chronic lymphocytic leukemia. This CDR3 reads CASFNQADRGLNSPLHF. The CDR3 DNA follows: TGTGCCAGCTTCAACCAGGCGGACAGGGGGCTTAATTCACCCCTCCACTTT.